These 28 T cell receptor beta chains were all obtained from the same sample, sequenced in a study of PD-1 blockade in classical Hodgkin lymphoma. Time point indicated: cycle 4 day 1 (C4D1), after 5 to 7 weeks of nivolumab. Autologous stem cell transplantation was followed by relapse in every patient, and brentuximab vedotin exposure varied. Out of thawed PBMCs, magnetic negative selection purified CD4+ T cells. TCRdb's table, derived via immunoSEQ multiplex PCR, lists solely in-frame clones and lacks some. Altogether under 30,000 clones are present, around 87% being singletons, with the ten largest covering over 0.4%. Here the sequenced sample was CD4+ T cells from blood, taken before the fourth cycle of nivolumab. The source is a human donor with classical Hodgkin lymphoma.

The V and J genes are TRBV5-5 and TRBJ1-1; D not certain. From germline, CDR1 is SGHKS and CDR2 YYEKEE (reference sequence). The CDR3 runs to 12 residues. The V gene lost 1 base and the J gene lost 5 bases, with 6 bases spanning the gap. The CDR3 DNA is TGTGCCAGCAGCTTGTTAGGGACTGAAGCTTTCTTT. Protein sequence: CASSLLGTEAFF.

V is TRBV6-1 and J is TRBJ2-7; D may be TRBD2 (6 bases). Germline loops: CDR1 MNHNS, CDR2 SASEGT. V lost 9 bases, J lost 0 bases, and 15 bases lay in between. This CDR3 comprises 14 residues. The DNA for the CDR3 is TGTGCCAGTGGGTTGGGGGGAGTCTCCTACGAGCAGTACTTC. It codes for CASGLGGVSYEQYF.

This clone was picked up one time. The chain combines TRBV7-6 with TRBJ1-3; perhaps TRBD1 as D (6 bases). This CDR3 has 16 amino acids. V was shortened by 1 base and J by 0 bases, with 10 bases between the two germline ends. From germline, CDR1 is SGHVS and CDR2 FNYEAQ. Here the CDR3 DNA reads TGTGCCAGCAGCTTAGGACAGGTCGACTCTGGAAACACCATATATTTT. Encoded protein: CASSLGQVDSGNTIYF.

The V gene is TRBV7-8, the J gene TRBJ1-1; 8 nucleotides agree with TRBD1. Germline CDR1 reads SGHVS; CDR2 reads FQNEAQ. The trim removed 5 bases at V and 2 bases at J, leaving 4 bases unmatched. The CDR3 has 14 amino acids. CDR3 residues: CASSIGQGNTEAFF. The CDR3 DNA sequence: TGTGCCAGCAGCATAGGACAGGGAAACACTGAAGCTTTCTTT.

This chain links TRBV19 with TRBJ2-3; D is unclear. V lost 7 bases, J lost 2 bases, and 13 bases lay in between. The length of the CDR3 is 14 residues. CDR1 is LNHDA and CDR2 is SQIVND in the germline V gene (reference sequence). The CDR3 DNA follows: TGTGCCAGTAAGGCGGACGGATTCACAGATACGCAGTATTTT. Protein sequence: CASKADGFTDTQYF.

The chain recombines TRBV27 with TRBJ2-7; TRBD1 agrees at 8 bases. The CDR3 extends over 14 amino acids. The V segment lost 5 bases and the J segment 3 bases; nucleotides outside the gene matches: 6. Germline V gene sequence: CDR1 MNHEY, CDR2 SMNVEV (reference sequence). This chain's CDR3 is CASSIWTGNYEQYF. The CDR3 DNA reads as TGTGCCAGCAGTATATGGACAGGGAACTACGAGCAGTACTTC.

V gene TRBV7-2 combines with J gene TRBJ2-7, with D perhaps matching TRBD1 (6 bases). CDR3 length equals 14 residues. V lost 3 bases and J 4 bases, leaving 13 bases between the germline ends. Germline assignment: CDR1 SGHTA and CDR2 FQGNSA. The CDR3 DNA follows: TGTGCCAGCAGCTTTGGGGGCCCGGGGTACGAGCAGTACTTC. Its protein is CASSFGGPGYEQYF.

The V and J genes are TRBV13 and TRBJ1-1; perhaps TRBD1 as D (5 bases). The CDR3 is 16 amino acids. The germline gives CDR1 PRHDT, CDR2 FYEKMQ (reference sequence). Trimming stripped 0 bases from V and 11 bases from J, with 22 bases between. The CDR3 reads CASSLGLLEQEGRAFF. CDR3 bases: TGTGCCAGCAGCTTAGGCCTTTTAGAACAGGAGGGTCGGGCTTTCTTT.

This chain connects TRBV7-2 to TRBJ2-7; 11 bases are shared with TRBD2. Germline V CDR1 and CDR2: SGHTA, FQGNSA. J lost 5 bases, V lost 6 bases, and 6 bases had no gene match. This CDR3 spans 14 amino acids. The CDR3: CASRLAGGSHEQYF. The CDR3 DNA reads TGTGCCAGCAGGCTAGCGGGGGGCTCTCACGAGCAGTACTTC.

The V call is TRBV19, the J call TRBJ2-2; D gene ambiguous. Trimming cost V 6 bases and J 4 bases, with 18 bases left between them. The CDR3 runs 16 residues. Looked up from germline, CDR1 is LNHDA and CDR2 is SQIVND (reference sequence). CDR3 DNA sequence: TGTGCCAGTAGAACAACCAAAAACACAGTCACCGGGGAGCTGTTTTTT. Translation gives CASRTTKNTVTGELFF.

In DNA, the CDR3 is TGTGCCAGCAGTTACTTCCCCCGGGAGACCCAGTACTTC. Amino acids: CASSYFPRETQYF. The chain is built from TRBV6-6 and TRBJ2-5; D ambiguous. Trimming stripped 1 base from V and 5 bases from J, with 8 bases between. CDR1 and CDR2 from the germline V gene are MNHNY and SVGAGI (reference sequence). The CDR3 loop spans 13 amino acids.

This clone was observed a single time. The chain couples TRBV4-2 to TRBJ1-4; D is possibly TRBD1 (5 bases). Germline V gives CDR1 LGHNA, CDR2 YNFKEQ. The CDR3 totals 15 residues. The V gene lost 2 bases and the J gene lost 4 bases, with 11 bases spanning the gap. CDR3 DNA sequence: TGTGCCAGCAGCCAATCAAGGGGTATTAATGAAAAACTGTTTTTT. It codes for CASSQSRGINEKLFF.

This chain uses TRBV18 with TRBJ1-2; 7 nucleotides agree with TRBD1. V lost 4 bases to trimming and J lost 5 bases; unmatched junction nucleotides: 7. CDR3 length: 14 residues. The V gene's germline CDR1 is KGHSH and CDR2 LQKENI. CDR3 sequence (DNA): TGTGCCAGCTCACAGGGGACAGAGCTATATGGCTACACCTTC. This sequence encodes CASSQGTELYGYTF.

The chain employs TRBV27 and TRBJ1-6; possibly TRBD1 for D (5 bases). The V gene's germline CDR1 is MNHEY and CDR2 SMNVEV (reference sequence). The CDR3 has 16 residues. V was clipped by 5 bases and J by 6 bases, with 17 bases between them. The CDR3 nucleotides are TGTGCCAGCAGTGGGGGGGTAGGGCGAGTTAATTCACCCCTCCACTTT. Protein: CASSGGVGRVNSPLHF.

CDR3 sequence (DNA): TGTGCCAGCAGTGTGGACAGGGGTGCGGCCACTGAAGCTTTCTTT. Translation gives CASSVDRGAATEAFF. The V gene is TRBV2, the J gene TRBJ1-1, with 9 bases aligning to TRBD1. Per germline, CDR1 SNHLY and CDR2 FYNNEI. This CDR3 spans 15 amino acids. With V trimmed by 4 bases and J by 4 bases, 7 bases remained unmatched.

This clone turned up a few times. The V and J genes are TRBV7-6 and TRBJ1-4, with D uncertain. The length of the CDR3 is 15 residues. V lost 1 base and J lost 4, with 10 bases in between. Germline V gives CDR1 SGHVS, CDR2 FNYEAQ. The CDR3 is CASSLVRGSNEKLFF. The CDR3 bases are TGTGCCAGCAGCTTAGTGCGAGGGAGTAATGAAAAACTGTTTTTT.

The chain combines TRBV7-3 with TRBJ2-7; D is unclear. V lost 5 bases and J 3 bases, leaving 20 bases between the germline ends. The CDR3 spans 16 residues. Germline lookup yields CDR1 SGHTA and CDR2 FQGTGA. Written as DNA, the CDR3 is TGTGCCAGCAGCCCAAAGTTCCCGGTAGTATACTACGAGCAGTACTTC. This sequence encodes CASSPKFPVVYYEQYF. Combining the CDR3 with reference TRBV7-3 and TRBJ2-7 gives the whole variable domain GAGVSQTPSNKVTEKGKYVELRCDPISGHTALYWYRQSLGQGPEFLIYFQGTGAADDSGLPNDRFFAVRPEGSVSTLKIQRTERGDSAVYLCASSPKFPVVYYEQYFGPGTRLTVT.

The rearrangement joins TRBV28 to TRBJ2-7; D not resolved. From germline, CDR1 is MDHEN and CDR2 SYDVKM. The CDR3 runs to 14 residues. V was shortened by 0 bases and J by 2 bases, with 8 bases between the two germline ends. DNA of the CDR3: TGTGCCAGCAGTTTATGGACGAACACCTACGAGCAGTACTTC. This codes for CASSLWTNTYEQYF.

The CDR3 DNA sequence: TGTGCCAGCAGCTATCCGGGACGTCTACAAGAGACCCAGTACTTC. Its protein product is CASSYPGRLQETQYF. The V call is TRBV5-5, the J call TRBJ2-5; D possibly uses TRBD1 or TRBD2 (5 bases each). CDR1 SGHKS and CDR2 YYEKEE come from the germline V gene (reference sequence). The CDR3 runs to 15 residues. Trimming shortened V by 3 bases and J by 2 bases, and 14 bases separated the two germline ends. Full variable domain (remainder filled in from reference TRBV5-5 and TRBJ2-5): DAGVTQSPTHLIKTRGQQVTLRCSPISGHKSVSWYQQVLGQGPQFIFQYYEKEERGRGNFPDRFSARQFPNYSSELNVNALLLGDSALYLCASSYPGRLQETQYFGPGTRLLVL.

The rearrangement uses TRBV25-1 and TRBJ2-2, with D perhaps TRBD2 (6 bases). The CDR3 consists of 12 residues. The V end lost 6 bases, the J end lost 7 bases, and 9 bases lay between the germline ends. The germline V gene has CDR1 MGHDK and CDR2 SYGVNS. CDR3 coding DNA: TGTGCCAGCAGGCGGGACCGCGGGGAGCTGTTTTTT. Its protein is CASRRDRGELFF.

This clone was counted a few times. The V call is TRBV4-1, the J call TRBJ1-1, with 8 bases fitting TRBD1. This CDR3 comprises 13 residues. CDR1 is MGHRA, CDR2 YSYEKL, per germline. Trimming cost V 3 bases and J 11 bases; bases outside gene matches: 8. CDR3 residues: CASSQTGEIWAFF. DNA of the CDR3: TGCGCCAGCAGCCAGACAGGGGAAATCTGGGCTTTCTTT.

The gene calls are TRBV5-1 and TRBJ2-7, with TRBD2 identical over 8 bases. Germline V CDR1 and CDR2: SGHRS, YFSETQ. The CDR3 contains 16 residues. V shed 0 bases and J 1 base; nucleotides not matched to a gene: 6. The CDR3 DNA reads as TGCGCCAGCAGCTTGGCACCGGGACTAGTTTCCTACGAGCAGTACTTC. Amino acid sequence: CASSLAPGLVSYEQYF.

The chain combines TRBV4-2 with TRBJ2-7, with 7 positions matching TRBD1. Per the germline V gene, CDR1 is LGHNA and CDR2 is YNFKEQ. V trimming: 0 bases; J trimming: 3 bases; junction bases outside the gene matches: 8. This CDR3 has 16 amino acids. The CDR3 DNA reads TGTGCCAGCAGCCAAGATCCCGGGACAGCTTACTACGAGCAGTACTTC. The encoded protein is CASSQDPGTAYYEQYF.

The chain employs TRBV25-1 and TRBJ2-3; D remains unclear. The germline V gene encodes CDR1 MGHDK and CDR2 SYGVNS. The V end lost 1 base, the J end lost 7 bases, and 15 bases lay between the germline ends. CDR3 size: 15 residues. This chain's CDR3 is CASSESTVLANTQYF. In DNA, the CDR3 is TGTGCCAGCAGTGAATCTACGGTTCTCGCCAATACGCAGTATTTT. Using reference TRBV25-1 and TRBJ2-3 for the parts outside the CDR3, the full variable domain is EADIYQTPRYLVIGTGKKITLECSQTMGHDKMYWYQQDPGMELHLIHYSYGVNSTEKGDLSSESTVSRIRTEHFPLTLESARPSHTSQYLCASSESTVLANTQYFGPGTRLTVL.

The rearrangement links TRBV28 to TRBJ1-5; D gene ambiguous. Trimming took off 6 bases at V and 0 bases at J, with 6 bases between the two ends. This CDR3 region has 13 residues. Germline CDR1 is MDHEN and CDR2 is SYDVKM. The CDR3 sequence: CASRRNSNQPQHF. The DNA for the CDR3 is TGTGCCAGCAGGCGGAATAGCAATCAGCCCCAGCATTTT.

CDR3 DNA sequence: TGTGCCAGCAGTTTATTGGCTAGCGGGGCCTACGAGCAGTACTTC. Encoded protein: CASSLLASGAYEQYF. V gene TRBV27 combines with J gene TRBJ2-5, with 9 bases fitting TRBD2. The DNA end is more similar to TRBJ2-7, so the J call may be wrong. The CDR3 runs 15 residues. The germline CDR1 and CDR2 sequences are MNHEY and SMNVEV (reference sequence).

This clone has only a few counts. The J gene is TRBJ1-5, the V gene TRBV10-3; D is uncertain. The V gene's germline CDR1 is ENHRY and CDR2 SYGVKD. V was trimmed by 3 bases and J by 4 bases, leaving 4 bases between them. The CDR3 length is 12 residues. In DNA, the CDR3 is TGTGCCATCAGTGATTCTAATCAGCCCCAGCATTTT. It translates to CAISDSNQPQHF.

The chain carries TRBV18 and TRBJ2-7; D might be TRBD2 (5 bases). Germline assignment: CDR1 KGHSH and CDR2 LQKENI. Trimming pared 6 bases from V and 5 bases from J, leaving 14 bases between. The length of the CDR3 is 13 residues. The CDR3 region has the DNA TGTGCCAGCTCTATGGGGAGTCACAACGAGCAGTACTTC. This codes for CASSMGSHNEQYF.